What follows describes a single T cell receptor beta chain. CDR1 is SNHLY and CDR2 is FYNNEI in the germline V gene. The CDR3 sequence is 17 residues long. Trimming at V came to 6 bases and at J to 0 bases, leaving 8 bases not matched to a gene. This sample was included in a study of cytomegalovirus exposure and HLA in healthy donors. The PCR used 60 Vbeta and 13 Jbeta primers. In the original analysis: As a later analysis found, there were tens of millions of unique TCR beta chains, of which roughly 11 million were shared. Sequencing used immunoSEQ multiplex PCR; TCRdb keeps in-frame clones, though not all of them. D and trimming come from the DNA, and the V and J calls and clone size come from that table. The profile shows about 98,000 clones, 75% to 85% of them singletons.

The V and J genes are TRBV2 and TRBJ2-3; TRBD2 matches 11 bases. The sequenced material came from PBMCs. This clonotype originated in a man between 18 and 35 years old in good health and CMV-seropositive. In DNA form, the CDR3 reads TGTGCCAGCAGAGTAGCGGGGGGGCCCCCGAGCACAGATACGCAGTATTTT. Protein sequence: CASRVAGGPPSTDTQYF.